The rows below give T cell receptor beta chains drawn from one sample of a study of long-term antiretroviral therapy in people with HIV. Libraries were prepared by immunoSEQ multiplex PCR; TCRdb keeps only in-frame clonotypes and omits some of them. The sample consists of roughly 18,000 clones, 78% of them appearing once. Sequenced material: unsorted PBMCs, taken at the start of antiretroviral therapy, before treatment. These receptors were obtained from a middle-aged woman with HIV. CDR3s include the opening cysteine and the closing phenylalanine or tryptophan.

CDR3aa: CASRRTSGHTGELFF
v_gene: TRBV2
j_gene: TRBJ2-2

CDR3aa: CATTGGGAYGYTF
v_gene: TRBV2
j_gene: TRBJ1-2

CDR3aa: CASSQDLGHYYEQYF
v_gene: TRBV4-3
j_gene: TRBJ2-7

CDR3aa: CASSQTQLRAGGHNEQFF
v_gene: TRBV4-1
j_gene: TRBJ2-1

CDR3aa: CASSLELTRNTEAFF
v_gene: TRBV7-8
j_gene: TRBJ1-1

CDR3aa: CASSPQGVEQYF
v_gene: TRBV5-1
j_gene: TRBJ2-7

CDR3aa: CASSEFNRGLATNEKLFF
v_gene: TRBV6-1
j_gene: TRBJ1-4

CDR3aa: CASSQDPAGGPDTQYF
v_gene: TRBV4-2
j_gene: TRBJ2-3

CDR3aa: CASRLRQGAADTQYF
v_gene: TRBV7-3
j_gene: TRBJ2-3

CDR3aa: CASRTQGGLLNYGYTF
v_gene: TRBV28
j_gene: TRBJ1-2

CDR3aa: CASSQEPNYVDEQYF
v_gene: TRBV4-3
j_gene: TRBJ2-7

CDR3aa: CASSLTGSTEAFF
v_gene: TRBV5-1
j_gene: TRBJ1-1

CDR3aa: CASSFGLTYEQYF
v_gene: TRBV27
j_gene: TRBJ2-7

CDR3aa: CASSQWDSSYEQYF
v_gene: TRBV4-3
j_gene: TRBJ2-7

CDR3aa: CASSPPSLAGFTDTQYF
v_gene: TRBV7-9
j_gene: TRBJ2-3

CDR3aa: CASSPISGGATETQYF
v_gene: TRBV18
j_gene: TRBJ2-5

CDR3aa: CASSLDPRSPLHF
v_gene: TRBV7-9
j_gene: TRBJ1-6

CDR3aa: CASSSRGGTQLYNEQFF
v_gene: TRBV7-9
j_gene: TRBJ2-1

CDR3aa: CASQGAGDGYTF
v_gene: TRBV27
j_gene: TRBJ1-2

CDR3aa: CASSLGIGQNYGYTF
v_gene: TRBV7-2
j_gene: TRBJ1-2

CDR3aa: CASETPLAGATSTDTQYF
v_gene: TRBV7-8
j_gene: TRBJ2-3

CDR3aa: CASSLGRSYYGYTF
v_gene: TRBV28
j_gene: TRBJ1-2

CDR3aa: CARSSGTGVNNEQFF
v_gene: TRBV5-3
j_gene: TRBJ2-1

CDR3aa: CAISEQPMNTEAFF
v_gene: TRBV10-3
j_gene: TRBJ1-1

CDR3aa: CASSPGRRGLDEQYF
v_gene: TRBV7-7
j_gene: TRBJ2-7

CDR3aa: CSVKQGFGNTIYF
v_gene: TRBV29-1
j_gene: TRBJ1-3

CDR3aa: CASSVEKPGQTPYNEQFF
v_gene: TRBV9
j_gene: TRBJ2-1

CDR3aa: CASRGPGINQPQHF
v_gene: TRBV28
j_gene: TRBJ1-5

CDR3aa: CASSPQAYEQYF
v_gene: TRBV25-1
j_gene: TRBJ2-7

CDR3aa: CASSPGAGPRGDTQYF
v_gene: TRBV18
j_gene: TRBJ2-3

CDR3aa: CASSQDALWGKIYNEQFF
v_gene: TRBV4-3
j_gene: TRBJ2-1

CDR3aa: CASREGAGNQPQHF
v_gene: TRBV27
j_gene: TRBJ1-5

CDR3aa: CASPKGGDNQGGELFF
v_gene: TRBV10-1
j_gene: TRBJ2-2

CDR3aa: CASSLPGQGLTGELFF
v_gene: TRBV11-3
j_gene: TRBJ2-2

CDR3aa: CASSQEGAANYGYTF
v_gene: TRBV4-3
j_gene: TRBJ1-2

CDR3aa: CASSPYDKEAFF
v_gene: TRBV28
j_gene: TRBJ1-1

CDR3aa: CAWSKTSGGWGGDTQYF
v_gene: TRBV30
j_gene: TRBJ2-3

CDR3aa: CIRGVTQYF
v_gene: TRBV30
j_gene: TRBJ2-5

CDR3aa: CASSHSWGYTF
v_gene: TRBV5-6
j_gene: TRBJ1-2

CDR3aa: CASSLGPPDTQYF
v_gene: TRBV5-5
j_gene: TRBJ2-3

CDR3aa: CAWSGSNTGELFF
v_gene: TRBV30
j_gene: TRBJ2-2

CDR3aa: CASSVRGDRSPLHF
v_gene: TRBV2
j_gene: TRBJ1-6

CDR3aa: CASSLLNSGVGEQFF
v_gene: TRBV5-1
j_gene: TRBJ2-1

CDR3aa: CASSFSRAHEQYF
v_gene: TRBV11-1
j_gene: TRBJ2-7

CDR3aa: CASSTYRGDNEQFF
v_gene: TRBV4-1
j_gene: TRBJ2-1

CDR3aa: CASSFNKDSPGNTIYF
v_gene: TRBV7-2
j_gene: TRBJ1-3

CDR3aa: CASRGQGVYEQYF
v_gene: TRBV2
j_gene: TRBJ2-7

CDR3aa: CASAGQALAGLNEQFF
v_gene: TRBV7-2
j_gene: TRBJ2-1

CDR3aa: CASSPGLAGLQETQYF
v_gene: TRBV4-1
j_gene: TRBJ2-5

CDR3aa: CASSLVSPGGTGPYEQYF
v_gene: TRBV11-2
j_gene: TRBJ2-7

CDR3aa: CATSRGPTGAYEQYF
v_gene: TRBV15
j_gene: TRBJ2-7

CDR3aa: CASSEVLPNTEAFF
v_gene: TRBV10-2
j_gene: TRBJ1-1

CDR3aa: CASSIDQVTLNYGYTF
v_gene: TRBV19
j_gene: TRBJ1-2

CDR3aa: CAWSVHRSGYTF
v_gene: TRBV30
j_gene: TRBJ1-2

CDR3aa: CASMNRGQGNEQYF
v_gene: TRBV19
j_gene: TRBJ2-7